This T cell receptor (beta chain) is from a study of blood T cells in healthy people across ages (dated by TCRdb to between 2014 and 2016). With respect to the entire study: In model experiments, roughly one uniquely barcoded TCR beta cDNA molecule per two T cells was captured by template switching. To track age-related changes in TCR beta repertoire diversity, the study relied on deep sequencing normalized with unique cDNA molecular identifiers. Donors were grouped into four age groups: young (average about 15 years), middle-aged (39), aged (around 60) and long-lived (approximately 78). To avoid experimental bias, donors of different ages were distributed randomly across sequencing lanes. Using the same blood draw, the study looked at two additional independent replicas of 1 million unique cDNA reads for two donors, one aged 18 to 30 and the other aged 80 or older. The study at large found these results: There was a strong correlation between observed TCR beta diversity and the percentage of naive T cells measured by flow cytometry. Because the CMV infection status of the donors was unknown, age-related changes in expanded clonotypes may potentially have been confounded. Compared with the aged group, more naive CD4+ T cells, fewer expanded clones and increased TCR diversity were shown by the long-lived group, suggesting age selection. As age increased, observed TCR beta diversity per million T cells dropped in a roughly linear way, and a significant reduction was already evident by age 40. Because profiling used bulk unsorted PBMCs, naive and antigen-experienced compartments could not be compared conclusively. Estimates of total diversity based on one million sequenced T cells were regarded as lower bounds and as underestimates.

Systemically healthy Caucasian individuals from Russia, around 38 in total and aged about 6 to 100 years, were included as donors. Approximately 11 milliliters of peripheral blood were drawn from each donor into EDTA-treated Vacutainer tubes. Ficoll-Paque density-gradient centrifugation was used to isolate PBMCs, with at least 6 million per sample. Trizol reagent was used to extract total RNA from PBMCs, with at least 6 micrograms per sample. For every donor, an aliquot of PBMCs went through flow cytometry to measure the percentages of naive CD45RAhigh/CD27high T cells. With regard to this clonotype: Its recognized antigen is unknown. No clone much larger than this one lies a single base away; base qualities are absent.

The CDR3 numbers 15 residues from cysteine through phenylalanine. The DNA shown is the 45-base CDR3, in frame from base 1. The junction shows trimming of 2 bases on V and 5 bases on J, plus 15 bases between the germline ends. Looking up the germline V gene yields CDR1 SGHTA and CDR2 FQGNSA. Libraries were constructed by 5' RACE. Instrument on record: Illumina HiSeq 2500. The second PCR ran for roughly 7 to 12 cycles and used a J-beta primer mix along with a sample-barcoded 5' primer. A unique molecular identifier was introduced onto each TCR beta cDNA molecule by a template-switch 5' adaptor carrying 12 random nucleotides. Each sample yielded at least 2.5 million CDR3-containing paired-end reads. The Mint cDNA synthesis kit, primed by a TRBC-specific oligonucleotide, was used to synthesize first-strand cDNA from all RNA. Following uracil-DNA glycosylase treatment, all cDNA underwent a first 18-cycle PCR with the universal primers M1SS and BC2_uni_R. Concerning the study's data processing: Each sample was normalized by randomly selecting 1 million high-quality reads, each carrying a distinct molecular identifier. Instead of being binned into consensus sequences, reads that shared molecular identifiers were thrown out. MiTCR, with a Q25 quality threshold and the strictest error-elimination algorithm, was used for CDR3 identification, clonotype clustering and error correction. A nonparametric unseen species model using Euler transformation provided a lower-bound estimate of total TCR beta diversity. Through fastp at Q25 and MiXCR, TCRdb rebuilt clones from the public reads, retaining in-frame beta chains. Entries that share a CDR3 protein sequence are merged under the most common genes and DNA. V and J calls and clone size were set by TCRdb, not the authors. The sample table shows 1 million to 1.2 million distinct CDR3 sequences, and about two fifths are seen once. The ten largest clones represent around 13% of the sample.

This chain joins TRBV7-2 to TRBJ1-1; the D gene is possibly TRBD1, with 5 bases matching. Material for sequencing was blood. This receptor was obtained from a man between 18 and 35 years old in good health. Here is the DNA: TGTGCCAGCAGCTTATTCGGGAGACAGTGGACTGAAGCTTTCTTT. This translates into CASSLFGRQWTEAFF.